This TCR beta chain is drawn from a study of T cells after yellow fever vaccination. MiXCR, applied by TCRdb to the 5' RACE reads, yields one record per CDR3 protein. Of some 300,000 distinct CDR3 sequences in the sample, 8.7% were seen once. The CDR3 sequence is 14 residues long. V was clipped by 2 bases and J by 5 bases, with 12 bases between them. The starting material was CD4+ T cells sorted from PBMCs, obtained 5 days after the yellow fever booster vaccination. The TCR sequence derives from a man between 18 and 35 years old who received the YFV17D yellow fever vaccine. The V call is TRBV12-3 or TRBV12-4, the J call TRBJ1-2, with D hard to call. The CDR3 region is CASSLWEKEYGYTF. In nucleotides, the CDR3 is TGTGCCAGCAGTTTATGGGAAAAGGAATATGGCTACACCTTC.